Listed below are T cell receptor beta chains from one sample, sequenced in a study of shared clonotypes between healthy human individuals. The data were produced by immunoSEQ multiplex PCR, yet TCRdb's version contains in-frame clones alone and is incomplete. The table shows about 530,000 clones, with less than 96% occurring only once. Sequencing used naive CD4+ T cells sorted from blood. These receptors were collected from a woman in her twenties or thirties in good health. Both conserved end residues are part of each CDR3. Each record gives: clone size, J gene, D gene, V gene, CDR3 DNA, CDR3 protein. The D gene is left open where the match is weak. Some rows mark clone size as missing; the rest say once, few, many or name a class of expanded clone.

clone_size: -; j_call: TRBJ2-2; d_call: TRBD2; v_call: TRBV18; cdr3_nt: TGTGCCAGCTCACCACCGGGACTAGCGCCTAACACCGGGGAGCTGTTTTTT; cdr3_aa: CASSPPGLAPNTGELFF
clone_size: once; j_call: TRBJ2-7; d_call: -; v_call: TRBV11-2; cdr3_nt: TGTGCCAGCAGCTCCCGACTAGACGACTACGAGCAGTACTTC; cdr3_aa: CASSSRLDDYEQYF
clone_size: -; j_call: TRBJ1-5; d_call: -; v_call: TRBV5-1; cdr3_nt: TGCGCCAGCAGCGTTGGACCGGATCAGCCCCAGCATTTT; cdr3_aa: CASSVGPDQPQHF
clone_size: -; j_call: TRBJ2-1; d_call: TRBD2; v_call: TRBV4-1; cdr3_nt: TGCGCCAGCGAACCGCGGTCCGGCGGGGGGTCTTTTGAGCAGTTCTTC; cdr3_aa: CASEPRSGGGSFEQFF
clone_size: -; j_call: TRBJ2-4; d_call: TRBD2; v_call: TRBV10-3; cdr3_nt: TGTGCCATCAGTTCGACTAGCGGGAGCCTGGGGGCCAAAAACATTCAGTACTTC; cdr3_aa: CAISSTSGSLGAKNIQYF
clone_size: -; j_call: TRBJ2-2; d_call: -; v_call: TRBV14; cdr3_nt: TGTGCCAGCAGCCAAAGTCGGTCCGGGGAGCTGTTTTTT; cdr3_aa: CASSQSRSGELFF
clone_size: -; j_call: TRBJ2-7; d_call: TRBD1; v_call: TRBV7-3; cdr3_nt: TGTGCCAGCAGCGCCGGGACAGGGGACGAGCAGTACTTC; cdr3_aa: CASSAGTGDEQYF
clone_size: once; j_call: TRBJ2-3; d_call: -; v_call: TRBV7-9; cdr3_nt: TGTGCCAGCAGCTGGGGACCAGATACGCAGTATTTT; cdr3_aa: CASSWGPDTQYF
clone_size: -; j_call: TRBJ2-7; d_call: -; v_call: TRBV7-9; cdr3_nt: TGTGCCAGCAGCTTAGGTCGCAGGGAGGACTCCTACGAGCAGTACTTC; cdr3_aa: CASSLGRREDSYEQYF
clone_size: -; j_call: TRBJ1-2; d_call: TRBD1; v_call: TRBV6-1; cdr3_nt: TGTGCCAGCAGCCTAAACAGGGGGCGCAACTATGGCTACACCTTC; cdr3_aa: CASSLNRGRNYGYTF
clone_size: -; j_call: TRBJ1-1; d_call: -; v_call: TRBV28; cdr3_nt: TGTGCCAGCAGCTATCTCGGCAGAGCGAACACTGAAGCTTTCTTT; cdr3_aa: CASSYLGRANTEAFF
clone_size: -; j_call: TRBJ1-6; d_call: TRBD1; v_call: TRBV28; cdr3_nt: TGTGCCAGCAGTCCCTCAGGGGGCCTGAATTCACCCCTCCACTTT; cdr3_aa: CASSPSGGLNSPLHF
clone_size: -; j_call: TRBJ2-5; d_call: TRBD2; v_call: TRBV7-9; cdr3_nt: TGTGCCAGCAGCTTAGGCCTAGCGGCTAAAGAGACCCAGTACTTC; cdr3_aa: CASSLGLAAKETQYF
clone_size: -; j_call: TRBJ2-3; d_call: TRBD1; v_call: TRBV9; cdr3_nt: TGTGCCAGCAGCGTAACGGGACAGGTAAACACAGATACGCAGTATTTT; cdr3_aa: CASSVTGQVNTDTQYF
clone_size: -; j_call: TRBJ2-7; d_call: -; v_call: TRBV5-1; cdr3_nt: TGCGCCAGCAGCTTGGAGGTTAGGACCGAGCAGTACTTC; cdr3_aa: CASSLEVRTEQYF
clone_size: once; j_call: TRBJ2-7; d_call: -; v_call: TRBV10-3; cdr3_nt: TGTGCCATCAGTGATTCAGGGGTGGGCAACTACGAGCAGTACTTC; cdr3_aa: CAISDSGVGNYEQYF
clone_size: -; j_call: TRBJ2-1; d_call: TRBD2; v_call: TRBV30; cdr3_nt: TGTGCCTGGAGTGGACTAGCGGGAAGATACAATGAGCAGTTCTTC; cdr3_aa: CAWSGLAGRYNEQFF
clone_size: once; j_call: TRBJ1-1; d_call: -; v_call: TRBV5-1; cdr3_nt: TGCGCCAGCAGCTTGGGGGAGGTCAACACTGAAGCTTTCTTT; cdr3_aa: CASSLGEVNTEAFF
clone_size: once; j_call: TRBJ2-1; d_call: -; v_call: TRBV9; cdr3_nt: TGTGCCAGCAGCGCCAACCTCTGGGGAGCGCGCAATGAGCAGTTCTTC; cdr3_aa: CASSANLWGARNEQFF
clone_size: once; j_call: TRBJ2-6; d_call: -; v_call: TRBV6-1; cdr3_nt: TGTGCCAGCAGAAGGTACACTGGGGCCAACGTCCTGACTTTC; cdr3_aa: CASRRYTGANVLTF
clone_size: -; j_call: TRBJ2-1; d_call: -; v_call: TRBV28; cdr3_nt: TGTGCCAGCAGTTTCTTCGGGGCCAAACCGGATGAGCAGTTCTTC; cdr3_aa: CASSFFGAKPDEQFF
clone_size: -; j_call: TRBJ1-1; d_call: -; v_call: TRBV2; cdr3_nt: TGTGCCAGCAGTGAAAACCCCTGGGGCACTGAAGCTTTCTTT; cdr3_aa: CASSENPWGTEAFF
clone_size: -; j_call: TRBJ1-1; d_call: -; v_call: TRBV6-4; cdr3_nt: TGTGCCAGCAGTTCACAGGGATCGAACACTGAAGCTTTCTTT; cdr3_aa: CASSSQGSNTEAFF
clone_size: -; j_call: TRBJ2-3; d_call: -; v_call: TRBV7-9; cdr3_nt: TGTGCCAGCAGCTTACCCCGGGTAAGCACAGATACGCAGTATTTT; cdr3_aa: CASSLPRVSTDTQYF
clone_size: -; j_call: TRBJ2-1; d_call: -; v_call: TRBV2; cdr3_nt: TGTGCCAGCAGTGGAGTACTGGGGAATGAGCAGTTCTTC; cdr3_aa: CASSGVLGNEQFF
clone_size: -; j_call: TRBJ2-7; d_call: -; v_call: TRBV2; cdr3_nt: TGTGCCAGCAGTGACCCAGCGGCCTACGAGCAGTACTTC; cdr3_aa: CASSDPAAYEQYF
clone_size: -; j_call: TRBJ2-2; d_call: TRBD2; v_call: TRBV6-6; cdr3_nt: TGTGCCAGCAGGACGGGGGGGCCGGGGACCGGGGAGCTGTTTTTT; cdr3_aa: CASRTGGPGTGELFF
clone_size: -; j_call: TRBJ2-7; d_call: -; v_call: TRBV6-6; cdr3_nt: TGTGCCAGCAGTTACTCGGTTGGAAAAACCTACGAGCAGTACTTC; cdr3_aa: CASSYSVGKTYEQYF
clone_size: -; j_call: TRBJ2-3; d_call: TRBD2; v_call: TRBV28; cdr3_nt: TGTGCCAGCAGTTTGTCCCTAGCGGGAGGCAGAGATACGCAGTATTTT; cdr3_aa: CASSLSLAGGRDTQYF
clone_size: once; j_call: TRBJ1-2; d_call: -; v_call: TRBV5-1; cdr3_nt: TGCGCCAGCAGCCGTGGGACAACTAACTATGGCTACACCTTC; cdr3_aa: CASSRGTTNYGYTF
clone_size: -; j_call: TRBJ2-7; d_call: TRBD1; v_call: TRBV14; cdr3_nt: TGTGCCAGCAGCCCTCCGGGACAGGGGTCGAGCGAGCAGTACTTC; cdr3_aa: CASSPPGQGSSEQYF
clone_size: -; j_call: TRBJ1-2; d_call: TRBD1; v_call: TRBV4-2; cdr3_nt: TGTGCCAGCAGCCCGAGCCCCGGGACAGGAAGGGCCTATGGCTACACCTTC; cdr3_aa: CASSPSPGTGRAYGYTF
clone_size: -; j_call: TRBJ2-1; d_call: -; v_call: TRBV9; cdr3_nt: TGTGCCAGCAGCGCCGCGGGACAGTACAATGAGCAGTTCTTC; cdr3_aa: CASSAAGQYNEQFF
clone_size: -; j_call: TRBJ1-2; d_call: TRBD1; v_call: TRBV6-5; cdr3_nt: TGTGCCAGCAGTTACTCGGGACAGGGGGATAGATATGGCTACACCTTC; cdr3_aa: CASSYSGQGDRYGYTF
clone_size: few; j_call: TRBJ1-4; d_call: -; v_call: TRBV30; cdr3_nt: TGTGCCTGGAGTCGAGCGGAAAAACTGTTTTTT; cdr3_aa: CAWSRAEKLFF
clone_size: -; j_call: TRBJ1-6; d_call: -; v_call: TRBV6-5; cdr3_nt: TGTGCCAGCCGCCGGGTCCGCAATTCACCCCTCCACTTT; cdr3_aa: CASRRVRNSPLHF
clone_size: -; j_call: TRBJ1-2; d_call: -; v_call: TRBV27; cdr3_nt: TGTGCCAGCAGTTTATTAGGCTTGGGGGGGACTGGCTACACCTTC; cdr3_aa: CASSLLGLGGTGYTF
clone_size: -; j_call: TRBJ1-4; d_call: TRBD1; v_call: TRBV14; cdr3_nt: TGTGCCAGCAGCCAAGGTTGGGGGACAGGGAATGAAAAACTGTTTTTT; cdr3_aa: CASSQGWGTGNEKLFF
clone_size: -; j_call: TRBJ2-3; d_call: -; v_call: TRBV5-1; cdr3_nt: TGCGCCAGCAGCTTGGATGGGAGGACAGATACGCAGTATTTT; cdr3_aa: CASSLDGRTDTQYF
clone_size: -; j_call: TRBJ1-5; d_call: -; v_call: TRBV10-3; cdr3_nt: TGTGCCATCAGTGAGGGGGATCAGCCCCAGCATTTT; cdr3_aa: CAISEGDQPQHF
clone_size: once; j_call: TRBJ2-7; d_call: TRBD1; v_call: TRBV11-2; cdr3_nt: TGTGCCAGCAGCACACGCCCCGGGGGACAGGTTCCCTACGAGCAGTACTTC; cdr3_aa: CASSTRPGGQVPYEQYF
clone_size: once; j_call: TRBJ2-7; d_call: TRBD2; v_call: TRBV5-1; cdr3_nt: TGCGCCAGCAGCTTGACTAGCGCATCCTACGAGCAGTACTTC; cdr3_aa: CASSLTSASYEQYF
clone_size: -; j_call: TRBJ1-5; d_call: -; v_call: TRBV5-6; cdr3_nt: TGTGCCAGCAGCTTGGAGGGATTAGGCGGTCAGCCCCAGCATTTT; cdr3_aa: CASSLEGLGGQPQHF
clone_size: -; j_call: TRBJ1-5; d_call: TRBD1; v_call: TRBV5-5; cdr3_nt: TGTGCCAGCAGCCCTACGACAGGGTTTCAGCCCCAGCATTTT; cdr3_aa: CASSPTTGFQPQHF
clone_size: -; j_call: TRBJ2-1; d_call: TRBD2; v_call: TRBV4-2; cdr3_nt: TGTGCCAGCAGCCAAGATGGGGCTAGCGGGAGTCATGAGCAGTTCTTC; cdr3_aa: CASSQDGASGSHEQFF
clone_size: -; j_call: TRBJ2-2; d_call: TRBD2; v_call: TRBV11-2; cdr3_nt: TGTGCCAGCAGCTCGCTCCTTAGCGGGAGAAGCGGGGAGCTGTTTTTT; cdr3_aa: CASSSLLSGRSGELFF
clone_size: once; j_call: TRBJ2-5; d_call: -; v_call: TRBV28; cdr3_nt: TGTGCCAGCAGTAAGAGGGCAAGGTACCAAGAGACCCAGTACTTC; cdr3_aa: CASSKRARYQETQYF
clone_size: -; j_call: TRBJ2-1; d_call: -; v_call: TRBV7-9; cdr3_nt: TGTGCCAGCAGCTTCTCATCCTACAATGAGCAGTTCTTC; cdr3_aa: CASSFSSYNEQFF
clone_size: -; j_call: TRBJ1-1; d_call: -; v_call: TRBV19; cdr3_nt: TGTGCCAGTAGTATAGCGGCGGGCACTGAAGCTTTCTTT; cdr3_aa: CASSIAAGTEAFF
clone_size: -; j_call: TRBJ2-7; d_call: -; v_call: TRBV18; cdr3_nt: TGTGCCAGCTCCCCCGCCGCCAGCTCCTACGAGCAGTACTTC; cdr3_aa: CASSPAASSYEQYF
clone_size: few; j_call: TRBJ2-7; d_call: -; v_call: TRBV14; cdr3_nt: TGTGCCAGCAGCCAATACCGCGAGCAGTACTTC; cdr3_aa: CASSQYREQYF
clone_size: -; j_call: TRBJ2-5; d_call: TRBD1; v_call: TRBV9; cdr3_nt: TGTGCCAGCAGGTCACAGGGGGAGACCCAGTACTTC; cdr3_aa: CASRSQGETQYF
clone_size: -; j_call: TRBJ2-3; d_call: TRBD2; v_call: TRBV5-4; cdr3_nt: TGTGCCAGCAGCTTGGGGCTAGCGGGATCAGATACGCAGTATTTT; cdr3_aa: CASSLGLAGSDTQYF
clone_size: -; j_call: TRBJ2-1; d_call: -; v_call: TRBV19; cdr3_nt: TGTGCCAGTAGTCCCAAGGGACCGCTCTCAGACAATGAGCAGTTCTTC; cdr3_aa: CASSPKGPLSDNEQFF
clone_size: -; j_call: TRBJ2-7; d_call: -; v_call: TRBV6-6; cdr3_nt: TGTGCCAGCAGTGGGGCCAGGACCTACGAGCAGTACTTC; cdr3_aa: CASSGARTYEQYF
clone_size: once; j_call: TRBJ1-3; d_call: -; v_call: TRBV27; cdr3_nt: TGTGCCAGCCGACTCAGGGGCACTGGAAACACCATATATTTT; cdr3_aa: CASRLRGTGNTIYF
clone_size: -; j_call: TRBJ1-3; d_call: -; v_call: TRBV28; cdr3_nt: TGTGCCAGCAGTTTACTGGGAAGGGCTGGAAACACCATATATTTT; cdr3_aa: CASSLLGRAGNTIYF
clone_size: -; j_call: TRBJ2-7; d_call: TRBD1; v_call: TRBV11-2; cdr3_nt: TGTGCCAGCAGCCTGACAGGGTACGAGCAGTACTTC; cdr3_aa: CASSLTGYEQYF
clone_size: -; j_call: TRBJ2-7; d_call: TRBD1; v_call: TRBV5-1; cdr3_nt: TGCGCCAGCAAGGGGGCAGGGCCCTACGAGCAGTACTTC; cdr3_aa: CASKGAGPYEQYF